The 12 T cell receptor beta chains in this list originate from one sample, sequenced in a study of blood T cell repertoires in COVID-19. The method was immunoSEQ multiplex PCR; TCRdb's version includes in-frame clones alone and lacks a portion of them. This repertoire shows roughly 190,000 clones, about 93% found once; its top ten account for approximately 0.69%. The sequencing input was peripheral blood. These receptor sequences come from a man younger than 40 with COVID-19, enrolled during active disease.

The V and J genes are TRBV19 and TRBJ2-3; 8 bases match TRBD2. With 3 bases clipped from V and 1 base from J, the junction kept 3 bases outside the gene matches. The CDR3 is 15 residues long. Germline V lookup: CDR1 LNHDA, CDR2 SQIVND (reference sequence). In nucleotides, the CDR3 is TGTGCCAGTAGTATGACTAGCGTGCGCACAGATACGCAGTATTTT. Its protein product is CASSMTSVRTDTQYF.

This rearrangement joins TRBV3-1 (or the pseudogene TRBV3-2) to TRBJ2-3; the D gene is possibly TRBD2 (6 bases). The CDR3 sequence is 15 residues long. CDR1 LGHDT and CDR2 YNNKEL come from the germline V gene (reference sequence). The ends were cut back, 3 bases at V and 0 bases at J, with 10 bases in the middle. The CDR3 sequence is CASSQVGTSTDTQYF. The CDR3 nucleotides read TGTGCCAGCAGCCAGGTGGGGACTAGCACAGATACGCAGTATTTT.

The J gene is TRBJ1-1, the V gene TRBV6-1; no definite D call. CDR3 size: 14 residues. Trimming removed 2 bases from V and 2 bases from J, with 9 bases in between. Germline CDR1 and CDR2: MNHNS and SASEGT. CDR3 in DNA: TGTGCCAGCAGTGAAACAGTTACTAACACTGAAGCTTTCTTT. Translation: CASSETVTNTEAFF.

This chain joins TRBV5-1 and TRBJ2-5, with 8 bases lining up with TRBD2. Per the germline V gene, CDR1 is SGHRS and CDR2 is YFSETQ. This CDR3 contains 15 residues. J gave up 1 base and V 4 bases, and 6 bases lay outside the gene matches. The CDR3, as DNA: TGCGCCAGCAGCCGTAGCGGGGTAAGCCAAGAGACCCAGTACTTC. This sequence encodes CASSRSGVSQETQYF.

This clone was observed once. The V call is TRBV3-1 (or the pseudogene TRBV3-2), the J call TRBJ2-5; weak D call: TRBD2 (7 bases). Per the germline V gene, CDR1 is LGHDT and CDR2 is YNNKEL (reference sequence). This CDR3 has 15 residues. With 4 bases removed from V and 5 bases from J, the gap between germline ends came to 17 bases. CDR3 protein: CASSPGSGGRETQYF. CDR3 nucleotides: TGTGCCAGCAGCCCAGGGTCGGGGGGCCGGGAGACCCAGTACTTC.

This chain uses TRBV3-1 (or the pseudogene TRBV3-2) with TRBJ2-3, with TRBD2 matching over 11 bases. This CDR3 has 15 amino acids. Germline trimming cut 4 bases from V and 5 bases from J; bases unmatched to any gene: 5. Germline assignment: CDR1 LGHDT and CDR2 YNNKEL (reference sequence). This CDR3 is CASSLTGTSGDTQYF. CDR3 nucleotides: TGTGCCAGCAGCCTCACCGGGACTAGCGGAGATACGCAGTATTTT.

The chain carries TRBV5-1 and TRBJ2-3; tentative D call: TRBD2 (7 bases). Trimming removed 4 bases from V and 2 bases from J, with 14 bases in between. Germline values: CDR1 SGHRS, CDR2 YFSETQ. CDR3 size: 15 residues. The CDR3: CASSGGDTSTDTQYF. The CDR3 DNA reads TGCGCCAGCAGCGGGGGGGACACGTCCACAGATACGCAGTATTTT.

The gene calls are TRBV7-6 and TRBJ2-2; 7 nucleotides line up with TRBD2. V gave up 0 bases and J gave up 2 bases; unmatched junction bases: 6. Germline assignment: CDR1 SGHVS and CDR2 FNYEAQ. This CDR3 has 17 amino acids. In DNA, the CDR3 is TGTGCCAGCAGCTTAGCCTTGACGGGGGGAAACACCGGGGAGCTGTTTTTT. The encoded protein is CASSLALTGGNTGELFF.

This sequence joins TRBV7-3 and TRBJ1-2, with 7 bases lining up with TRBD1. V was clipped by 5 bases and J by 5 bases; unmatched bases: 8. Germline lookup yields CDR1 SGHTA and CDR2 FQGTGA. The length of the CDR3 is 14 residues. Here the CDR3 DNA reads TGTGCCAGCAGCCCCTCGGGACAGCCATATGGCTACACCTTC. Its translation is CASSPSGQPYGYTF.

Here the CDR3 reads CASNGRGGESEQYF. The CDR3 DNA is TGTGCCAGCAACGGCCGAGGGGGGGAGAGCGAGCAGTACTTC. The chain combines TRBV5-6 with TRBJ2-7; tentative D call: TRBD2 (7 bases). From germline, CDR1 is SGHDT and CDR2 YYEEEE. This CDR3 comprises 14 residues. Trimming took 6 bases from V and 6 from J, leaving 19 bases between them.

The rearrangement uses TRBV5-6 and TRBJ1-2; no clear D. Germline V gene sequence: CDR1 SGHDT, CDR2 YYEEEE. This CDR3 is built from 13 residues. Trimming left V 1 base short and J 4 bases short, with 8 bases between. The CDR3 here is CASSLRRTYGYTF. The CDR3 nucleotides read TGTGCCAGCAGCTTGAGGAGGACCTATGGCTACACCTTC.

CDR3 amino acids: CASTRTEVLKTQYF. CDR3 nucleotides: TGTGCCAGCACCAGGACGGAGGTCTTGAAGACCCAGTACTTC. V gene TRBV2 combines with J gene TRBJ2-5; D may be TRBD2 (5 bases). CDR3 length equals 14 residues. Deletions cut 7 bases from V and 6 bases from J, with 18 bases between. The germline gives CDR1 SNHLY, CDR2 FYNNEI.